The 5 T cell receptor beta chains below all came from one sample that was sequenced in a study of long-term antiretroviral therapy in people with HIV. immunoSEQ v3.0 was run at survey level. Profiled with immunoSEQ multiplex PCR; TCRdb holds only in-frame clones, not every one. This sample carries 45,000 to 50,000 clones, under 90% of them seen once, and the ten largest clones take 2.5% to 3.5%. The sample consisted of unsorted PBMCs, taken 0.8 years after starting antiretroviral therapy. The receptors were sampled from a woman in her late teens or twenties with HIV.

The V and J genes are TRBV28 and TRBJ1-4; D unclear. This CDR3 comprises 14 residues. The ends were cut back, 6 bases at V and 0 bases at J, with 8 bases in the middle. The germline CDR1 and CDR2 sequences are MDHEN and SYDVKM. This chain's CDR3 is CASSITSTNEKLFF. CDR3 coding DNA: TGTGCCAGCAGCATAACGTCAACTAATGAAAAACTGTTTTTT.

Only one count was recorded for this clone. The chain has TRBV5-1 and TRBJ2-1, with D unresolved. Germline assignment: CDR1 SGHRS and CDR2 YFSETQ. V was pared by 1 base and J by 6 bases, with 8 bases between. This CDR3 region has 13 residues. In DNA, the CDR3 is TGCGCCAGCAGCTTGTTCACTTTCAATGAGCAGTTCTTC. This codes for CASSLFTFNEQFF.

This CDR3 is CASSMATGGRGTDTQYF. CDR3 sequence (DNA): TGTGCCAGTAGTATGGCCACAGGGGGCAGGGGCACAGATACGCAGTATTTT. The gene calls are TRBV19 and TRBJ2-3, with 9 bases fitting TRBD1. Unmatched junction bases numbered 8, after V lost 3 bases and J lost 1 base. The CDR3 covers 17 residues. Germline loops: CDR1 LNHDA, CDR2 SQIVND (reference sequence).

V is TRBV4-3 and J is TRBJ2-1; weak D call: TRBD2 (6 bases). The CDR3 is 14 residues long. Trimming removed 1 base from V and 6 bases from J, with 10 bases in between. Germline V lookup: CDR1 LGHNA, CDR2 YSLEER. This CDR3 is CASSQGRGVNEQFF. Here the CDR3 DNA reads TGCGCCAGCAGCCAAGGCCGCGGGGTCAATGAGCAGTTCTTC.

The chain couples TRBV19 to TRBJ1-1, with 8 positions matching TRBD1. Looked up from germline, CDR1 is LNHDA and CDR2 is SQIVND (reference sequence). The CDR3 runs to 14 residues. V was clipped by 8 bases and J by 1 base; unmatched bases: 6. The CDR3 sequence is CASQSGTGNTEAFF. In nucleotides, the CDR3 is TGTGCCAGTCAGAGCGGGACAGGGAACACTGAAGCTTTCTTT.